A selection of T cell receptor beta chains follows, all from one sample in a study of blood T cell repertoires in COVID-19. Here immunoSEQ multiplex PCR was the method, and the copy in TCRdb shows in-frame clones only, minus some. The sample lists about 110,000 clones, 75% to 85% occurring once. Sequenced input: peripheral blood. Source of these receptors: a man between 65 and 85 years old with acute or convalescent COVID-19. The CDR3 runs from the conserved cysteine through the conserved F or W. Fields, in order: CDR3 length, clone size, V gene, D gene, J gene, CDR3 DNA, CDR3 protein. The D gene is left open where the match is weak. Clone size appears in some rows only: once, few, many, or a class for an expanded clone.

CDR3 length: 15; clone size: -; V gene: TRBV19; D gene: TRBD2; J gene: TRBJ2-7; CDR3 DNA: TGTGCCAGTAGTATAGTTTCACTAGCGGGAGCCGAGCAGTACTTC; CDR3 protein: CASSIVSLAGAEQYF
CDR3 length: 16; clone size: -; V gene: TRBV7-8; D gene: -; J gene: TRBJ2-5; CDR3 DNA: TGTGCCAGCAGCTTAGGGCTAGCGCCCTACCAAGAGACCCAGTACTTC; CDR3 protein: CASSLGLAPYQETQYF
CDR3 length: 16; clone size: -; V gene: TRBV10-3; D gene: TRBD1; J gene: TRBJ1-1; CDR3 DNA: TGTGCCATCAGACCCGGGACAGGGGTTATGAACACTGAAGCTTTCTTT; CDR3 protein: CAIRPGTGVMNTEAFF
CDR3 length: 15; clone size: once; V gene: TRBV28; D gene: TRBD1; J gene: TRBJ1-2; CDR3 DNA: TGTGCCAGCAGTTTACGGAATACAGGGGCCTATGGCTACACCTTC; CDR3 protein: CASSLRNTGAYGYTF
CDR3 length: 12; clone size: -; V gene: TRBV24-1; D gene: TRBD1; J gene: TRBJ2-7; CDR3 DNA: TGTGCCAGGGGACAGCGCTCCTACGAGCAGTACTTC; CDR3 protein: CARGQRSYEQYF
CDR3 length: 13; clone size: -; V gene: TRBV5-1; D gene: -; J gene: TRBJ1-4; CDR3 DNA: TGCGCCAGCAGCCCATCAACTAATGAAAAACTGTTTTTT; CDR3 protein: CASSPSTNEKLFF
CDR3 length: 16; clone size: -; V gene: TRBV5-6; D gene: -; J gene: TRBJ2-3; CDR3 DNA: TGTGCCAGCAGCCCTTCTCCCGGGACTCTCCAAGATACGCAGTATTTT; CDR3 protein: CASSPSPGTLQDTQYF
CDR3 length: 13; clone size: -; V gene: TRBV29-1; D gene: -; J gene: TRBJ1-2; CDR3 DNA: TGCAGCGTTGAAGACTATCCCGCGAACCATATATCCTTC; CDR3 protein: CSVEDYPANHISF
CDR3 length: 16; clone size: -; V gene: TRBV28; D gene: -; J gene: TRBJ1-5; CDR3 DNA: TGTGCCAGCAGTTTAAAGTATGCCCTGGGAGTTCAGCCCCAGCATTTT; CDR3 protein: CASSLKYALGVQPQHF
CDR3 length: 13; clone size: -; V gene: TRBV5-1; D gene: TRBD1; J gene: TRBJ1-4; CDR3 DNA: TGCGCCAGCACCGGGACAGCTGGGGGAAAACTGTTTTTT; CDR3 protein: CASTGTAGGKLFF
CDR3 length: 16; clone size: -; V gene: TRBV27; D gene: TRBD2; J gene: TRBJ2-3; CDR3 DNA: TGTGCCAGCAGTTTAAATTTAGCGGGATCCACAGATACGCAGTATTTT; CDR3 protein: CASSLNLAGSTDTQYF
CDR3 length: 14; clone size: -; V gene: TRBV20-1; D gene: TRBD1; J gene: TRBJ1-2; CDR3 DNA: TGCAGTGCCAGTGCAGGACAGGGACGTTATGGCTACACCTTC; CDR3 protein: CSASAGQGRYGYTF
CDR3 length: 14; clone size: -; V gene: TRBV18; D gene: TRBD1; J gene: TRBJ1-1; CDR3 DNA: TGTGCCAGCTCACCTGGGACAGGGAAAACTGAAGCTTTCTTT; CDR3 protein: CASSPGTGKTEAFF
CDR3 length: 15; clone size: -; V gene: TRBV3-1/TRBV3-2; D gene: TRBD1; J gene: TRBJ1-6; CDR3 DNA: TGTGCCAGCAGCCAAGCGGGACAGAATAATTCACCCCTCCACTTT; CDR3 protein: CASSQAGQNNSPLHF
CDR3 length: 15; clone size: -; V gene: TRBV5-1; D gene: -; J gene: TRBJ2-1; CDR3 DNA: TGCGCCAGCAGCTTGGGTTGGGCCCAGGAGGAAGAGCAGTTCTTC; CDR3 protein: CASSLGWAQEEEQFF
CDR3 length: 17; clone size: -; V gene: TRBV5-6; D gene: TRBD1; J gene: TRBJ1-4; CDR3 DNA: TGTGCCAGCAGCTTGGGACAGGGAGTAAGCACTAATGAAAAACTGTTTTTT; CDR3 protein: CASSLGQGVSTNEKLFF
CDR3 length: 13; clone size: -; V gene: TRBV11-2; D gene: -; J gene: TRBJ1-1; CDR3 DNA: TGTGCCAGCAGCTTAGTGGAGCGGCCAGAAGCTTTCTTT; CDR3 protein: CASSLVERPEAFF
CDR3 length: 16; clone size: -; V gene: TRBV28; D gene: TRBD1; J gene: TRBJ1-1; CDR3 DNA: TGTGCCAGCAGTCCCATCTGGACAGGCCTGAACACTGAAGCTTTCTTT; CDR3 protein: CASSPIWTGLNTEAFF
CDR3 length: 17; clone size: -; V gene: TRBV3-1/TRBV3-2; D gene: -; J gene: TRBJ1-5; CDR3 DNA: TGTGCCAGCAGCCACAATCGGGGGGATTATAGCAATCAGCCCCAGCATTTT; CDR3 protein: CASSHNRGDYSNQPQHF
CDR3 length: 17; clone size: -; V gene: TRBV6-6; D gene: TRBD1; J gene: TRBJ1-5; CDR3 DNA: TGTGCCAGCAGTCCTATTAAGACAGGGGACCACAATCAGCCCCAGCATTTT; CDR3 protein: CASSPIKTGDHNQPQHF
CDR3 length: 21; clone size: -; V gene: TRBV21-1; D gene: -; J gene: TRBJ2-1; CDR3 DNA: TGTGCCAGCAGCAAAAGGGCCCGGGACAGGGGGATTCTAAGCTCCTACAATGAGCAGTTCTTC; CDR3 protein: CASSKRARDRGILSSYNEQFF
CDR3 length: 13; clone size: once; V gene: TRBV18; D gene: TRBD1; J gene: TRBJ2-7; CDR3 DNA: TGTGCCAGCTCACGGACAGGGACGAGTGAGCAGTACTTC; CDR3 protein: CASSRTGTSEQYF
CDR3 length: 17; clone size: -; V gene: TRBV27; D gene: -; J gene: TRBJ2-7; CDR3 DNA: TGTGCCAGCAGTTTATCGATTCGCGGGGAGCCCTCCTACGAGCAGTACTTC; CDR3 protein: CASSLSIRGEPSYEQYF
CDR3 length: 14; clone size: -; V gene: TRBV27; D gene: TRBD2; J gene: TRBJ2-1; CDR3 DNA: TGTGCCAGCAGGGCACTAGCGGGAGAGAATGAGCAGTTCTTC; CDR3 protein: CASRALAGENEQFF
CDR3 length: 16; clone size: -; V gene: TRBV5-6; D gene: TRBD2; J gene: TRBJ2-7; CDR3 DNA: TGTGCCAGCAGCCCGAGAAGACTAGCGGGAAACTACGAGCAGTACTTC; CDR3 protein: CASSPRRLAGNYEQYF
CDR3 length: 12; clone size: -; V gene: TRBV30; D gene: -; J gene: TRBJ2-5; CDR3 DNA: TGTGCCTGGAAAGAGGGAAGCGAGACCCAGTACTTC; CDR3 protein: CAWKEGSETQYF
CDR3 length: 16; clone size: -; V gene: TRBV9; D gene: TRBD1; J gene: TRBJ1-2; CDR3 DNA: TGTGCCAGCAGCGTAGCGGACAGGGGAGTTGGCTATGGCTACACCTTC; CDR3 protein: CASSVADRGVGYGYTF
CDR3 length: 14; clone size: -; V gene: TRBV3-1/TRBV3-2; D gene: TRBD2; J gene: TRBJ2-3; CDR3 DNA: TGTGCCAGCAGCCCGTTAGCGGGAGGGGATACGCAGTATTTT; CDR3 protein: CASSPLAGGDTQYF
CDR3 length: 14; clone size: once; V gene: TRBV27; D gene: -; J gene: TRBJ2-3; CDR3 DNA: TGTGCCAGCACCGAAGCGGGTAGCACAGATACGCAGTATTTT; CDR3 protein: CASTEAGSTDTQYF
CDR3 length: 13; clone size: -; V gene: TRBV10-3; D gene: -; J gene: TRBJ1-2; CDR3 DNA: TGTGCCAGCGATACCGGGGGGGTTGAGGGCTACACCTTC; CDR3 protein: CASDTGGVEGYTF
CDR3 length: 14; clone size: few; V gene: TRBV7-6; D gene: -; J gene: TRBJ2-3; CDR3 DNA: TGTGCCAGCAGCTCGATGGCTGGCCCAGATACGCAGTATTTT; CDR3 protein: CASSSMAGPDTQYF
CDR3 length: 10; clone size: -; V gene: TRBV20-1; D gene: -; J gene: TRBJ2-1; CDR3 DNA: TGCAGTGCTAGGGTTAGTGAGCAGTTCTTC; CDR3 protein: CSARVSEQFF
CDR3 length: 14; clone size: -; V gene: TRBV5-3; D gene: -; J gene: TRBJ1-4; CDR3 DNA: TGTGCCAGAACCTCCGGACAGCCAAATGAAAAACTGTTTTTT; CDR3 protein: CARTSGQPNEKLFF
CDR3 length: 12; clone size: -; V gene: TRBV29-1; D gene: -; J gene: TRBJ2-1; CDR3 DNA: TGCAGCGTTGAACTAGCAGCCGATGAGCAGTTCTTC; CDR3 protein: CSVELAADEQFF
CDR3 length: 15; clone size: once; V gene: TRBV14; D gene: -; J gene: TRBJ1-3; CDR3 DNA: TGTGCCAGCAGCCTAACTCCGAACTCTGGAAACACCATATATTTT; CDR3 protein: CASSLTPNSGNTIYF
CDR3 length: 16; clone size: -; V gene: TRBV12-5; D gene: TRBD1; J gene: TRBJ1-1; CDR3 DNA: TGTGCTAGTGGTTTGGGGGTTGGGACAGGGGGCACTGAAGCTTTCTTT; CDR3 protein: CASGLGVGTGGTEAFF
CDR3 length: 18; clone size: -; V gene: TRBV2; D gene: -; J gene: TRBJ2-7; CDR3 DNA: TGTGCCAGCAGAACCAACGACTTTACAGGGCCAAGAAATTACGAGCAGTACTTC; CDR3 protein: CASRTNDFTGPRNYEQYF
CDR3 length: 18; clone size: -; V gene: TRBV7-2; D gene: TRBD1; J gene: TRBJ2-1; CDR3 DNA: TGTGCCAGCAGCTTAGCGAACCCATCGGACAGGGCTGGCAATGAGCAGTTCTTC; CDR3 protein: CASSLANPSDRAGNEQFF
CDR3 length: 14; clone size: -; V gene: TRBV6-5; D gene: TRBD1; J gene: TRBJ1-6; CDR3 DNA: TGTGCCAGCAGCCGACAGGGGGTAGGGTCACCCCTCCACTTT; CDR3 protein: CASSRQGVGSPLHF
CDR3 length: 14; clone size: -; V gene: TRBV7-8; D gene: TRBD1; J gene: TRBJ2-2; CDR3 DNA: TGTGCCAGCAGCTTCGACAGGGTCACCGGGGAGCTGTTTTTT; CDR3 protein: CASSFDRVTGELFF
CDR3 length: 16; clone size: -; V gene: TRBV19; D gene: -; J gene: TRBJ1-1; CDR3 DNA: TGTGCCAGTAGTACAGACAGGTCTGGTGGCAACACTGAAGCTTTCTTT; CDR3 protein: CASSTDRSGGNTEAFF
CDR3 length: 14; clone size: -; V gene: TRBV10-3; D gene: -; J gene: TRBJ2-7; CDR3 DNA: TGTGCCATCAGTGTAACCGGGGGTCTCTACGAGCAGTACTTC; CDR3 protein: CAISVTGGLYEQYF
CDR3 length: 13; clone size: -; V gene: TRBV12-3/TRBV12-4; D gene: -; J gene: TRBJ1-5; CDR3 DNA: TGTGCCAGCAGTTCCGGGGGAAGGCAACCCCAGCATTTT; CDR3 protein: CASSSGGRQPQHF
CDR3 length: 14; clone size: -; V gene: TRBV5-1; D gene: -; J gene: TRBJ2-3; CDR3 DNA: TGCGCCAGCAGCCCCGGCGGGGTCACAGATACGCAGTATTTT; CDR3 protein: CASSPGGVTDTQYF
CDR3 length: 11; clone size: -; V gene: TRBV28; D gene: -; J gene: TRBJ1-2; CDR3 DNA: TGTGCCAGCAGTTATCGCGATGGCTACACCTTC; CDR3 protein: CASSYRDGYTF
CDR3 length: 14; clone size: -; V gene: TRBV7-3; D gene: -; J gene: TRBJ2-1; CDR3 DNA: TGTGCCAGCAGCACCCATGTAGGGGACAATGAGCAGTTCTTC; CDR3 protein: CASSTHVGDNEQFF
CDR3 length: 14; clone size: -; V gene: TRBV3-1/TRBV3-2; D gene: -; J gene: TRBJ1-3; CDR3 DNA: TGTGCCAGCAGCCAGAGGGAACGGGGAAACACCATATATTTT; CDR3 protein: CASSQRERGNTIYF
CDR3 length: 12; clone size: -; V gene: TRBV6-1; D gene: -; J gene: TRBJ1-2; CDR3 DNA: TGTGCCAGCAGTGAGTCACAGTATGGCTACACCTTC; CDR3 protein: CASSESQYGYTF
CDR3 length: 16; clone size: -; V gene: TRBV5-1; D gene: -; J gene: TRBJ2-4; CDR3 DNA: TGCGCCAGCAGCATGCAGGGGAATGGGGCCAAAAACATTCAGTACTTC; CDR3 protein: CASSMQGNGAKNIQYF
CDR3 length: 15; clone size: -; V gene: TRBV28; D gene: TRBD2; J gene: TRBJ2-6; CDR3 DNA: TGTGCCAGCAACTTGGGAGGGTCTGGGGCCAACGTCCTGACTTTC; CDR3 protein: CASNLGGSGANVLTF
CDR3 length: 15; clone size: -; V gene: TRBV15; D gene: -; J gene: TRBJ1-1; CDR3 DNA: TGTGCCACCAGCAGAGATCTTGCGATAAACACTGAAGCTTTCTTT; CDR3 protein: CATSRDLAINTEAFF
CDR3 length: 13; clone size: -; V gene: TRBV11-1; D gene: -; J gene: TRBJ2-4; CDR3 DNA: TGTGCCAGCAGCCCGTCGATTAGTAACATTCAGTACTTC; CDR3 protein: CASSPSISNIQYF
CDR3 length: 15; clone size: -; V gene: TRBV28; D gene: -; J gene: TRBJ2-7; CDR3 DNA: TGTGCCAGCAGTTTACCCCCGGGGAACTCCTACGAGCAGTACTTC; CDR3 protein: CASSLPPGNSYEQYF
CDR3 length: 14; clone size: -; V gene: TRBV5-1; D gene: -; J gene: TRBJ2-1; CDR3 DNA: TGCGCCAGCAGCTTGGGACAGTTTGGGCATGAGCAGTTCTTC; CDR3 protein: CASSLGQFGHEQFF
CDR3 length: 15; clone size: -; V gene: TRBV10-3; D gene: -; J gene: TRBJ1-2; CDR3 DNA: TGTGCCACCGCCTCGGGGGGGGCGCACAACTATGGCTACACCTTC; CDR3 protein: CATASGGAHNYGYTF
CDR3 length: 14; clone size: -; V gene: TRBV6-5; D gene: TRBD1; J gene: TRBJ1-1; CDR3 DNA: TGTGCCAGCAGAAAAGGACAGGGGAACACTGAAGCTTTCTTT; CDR3 protein: CASRKGQGNTEAFF
CDR3 length: 19; clone size: -; V gene: TRBV9; D gene: TRBD2; J gene: TRBJ2-3; CDR3 DNA: TGTGCCAGCAGCGCGTCGGGACTAGCGGGGGAGGGGCACACAGATACGCAGTATTTT; CDR3 protein: CASSASGLAGEGHTDTQYF
CDR3 length: 18; clone size: -; V gene: TRBV28; D gene: -; J gene: TRBJ2-5; CDR3 DNA: TGTGCCAGCAGTTTATCTCAGGGTCTGGGCTTTTTACAAGAGACCCAGTACTTC; CDR3 protein: CASSLSQGLGFLQETQYF
CDR3 length: 17; clone size: few; V gene: TRBV5-1; D gene: TRBD1; J gene: TRBJ1-3; CDR3 DNA: TGCGCCAGCAGCTTGGTTGCGACAGGGGGCCTCGGAAACACCATATATTTT; CDR3 protein: CASSLVATGGLGNTIYF